Listed here are 24 T cell receptor beta chains from one sample, sequenced in a study of long-term antiretroviral therapy in people with HIV. At survey level, the immunoSEQ assay was run in its v3.0 version. Data came from immunoSEQ multiplex PCR; TCRdb stores just in-frame clones and leaves some out. The sample consists of roughly 30,000 clones, about nine tenths of them appearing once. The input for sequencing was unsorted PBMCs, taken 3.2 years before starting antiretroviral therapy. Receptors originate from a man aged 45-60 years with HIV.

In its sample, this clone was seen once. The rearrangement joins TRBV7-3 to TRBJ2-1; 9 bases align to TRBD2. V lost 3 bases to trimming and J lost 4 bases; unmatched junction nucleotides: 1. Germline CDR1 and CDR2: SGHTA and FQGTGA. The length of the CDR3 is 14 residues. CDR3 loop: CASSLAGGYNEQFF. In DNA form, the CDR3 reads TGTGCCAGCAGCTTGGCGGGAGGGTACAATGAGCAGTTCTTC.

The chain carries TRBV27 and TRBJ1-4, with D uncertain. CDR3 length: 14 residues. The V gene lost 2 bases and the J gene lost 9 bases, with 13 bases spanning the gap. Germline V gene sequence: CDR1 MNHEY, CDR2 SMNVEV (reference sequence). The CDR3 coding sequence is TGTGCCAGCAGTTTAAATGTCGAGACGAAAAAACTGTTTTTT. Residues: CASSLNVETKKLFF.

The chain combines TRBV28 with TRBJ1-2, with D tentatively TRBD1 (5 bases). V lost 6 bases, J lost 4 bases, and 12 bases lay in between. The germline V gene has CDR1 MDHEN and CDR2 SYDVKM. There are 13 residues in the CDR3. This CDR3 is CASRRGGGYGYTF. The CDR3 DNA follows: TGTGCCAGCAGAAGAGGTGGGGGCTATGGCTACACCTTC.

V is TRBV2 and J is TRBJ2-2, with 13 positions matching TRBD2. V dropped 8 bases and J dropped 0; count of bases not matched to a gene: 12. Germline V gene data show CDR1 as SNHLY and CDR2 as FYNNEI. There are 19 residues in the CDR3. CDR3 protein: CASGRMGLAGHTNTGELFF. CDR3 in DNA: TGTGCCAGCGGGCGAATGGGACTAGCGGGGCATACGAACACCGGGGAGCTGTTTTTT. The entire variable domain, with the rest obtained from reference TRBV2 and TRBJ2-2, is as follows: EPEVTQTPSHQVTQMGQEVILRCVPISNHLYFYWYRQILGQKVEFLVSFYNNEISEKSEIFDDQFSVERPDGSNFTLKIRSTKLEDSAMYFCASGRMGLAGHTNTGELFFGEGSRLTVL.

The rearrangement uses TRBV5-1 and TRBJ2-5, with 8 bases aligning to TRBD1. V was clipped by 0 bases and J by 2 bases; unmatched bases: 6. This CDR3 is 16 amino acids long. Germline V gene sequence: CDR1 SGHRS, CDR2 YFSETQ. The DNA for the CDR3 is TGCGCCAGCAGCTTGGGTCAGGGGGCCGGGCAAGAGACCCAGTACTTC. Its protein product is CASSLGQGAGQETQYF. The variable domain in full, completed from reference TRBV5-1 and TRBJ2-5, reads KAGVTQTPRYLIKTRGQQVTLSCSPISGHRSVSWYQQTPGQGLQFLFEYFSETQRNKGNFPGRFSGRQFSNSRSEMNVSTLELGDSALYLCASSLGQGAGQETQYFGPGTRLLVL.

The rearrangement joins TRBV19 to TRBJ1-5; 9 nucleotides line up with TRBD1. The CDR3 consists of 14 residues. From germline, CDR1 is LNHDA and CDR2 SQIVND (reference sequence). Trimming cost V 7 bases and J 5 bases; bases outside gene matches: 6. The CDR3 region is CASTQGQGHQPQHF. CDR3 nucleotides: TGTGCCAGTACCCAGGGACAGGGCCATCAGCCCCAGCATTTT.

The chain joins TRBV7-2 to TRBJ2-3; 8 nucleotides match TRBD2. In germline, CDR1 is SGHTA, CDR2 FQGNSA. V shed 3 bases and J 4 bases; nucleotides not matched to a gene: 3. CDR3 length: 14 amino acids. The CDR3 protein is CASSFTGLADTQYF. The CDR3 DNA is TGTGCCAGCAGCTTTACGGGACTAGCAGATACGCAGTATTTT.

The rearrangement links TRBV6-5 to TRBJ1-1, with D possibly being TRBD1 (6 bases). Trimming pared 2 bases from V and 6 bases from J, leaving 16 bases between. The CDR3 is 15 residues long. CDR1 and CDR2 from the germline V gene are MNHEY and SVGAGI. The CDR3 reads CASSYGRGATAEAFF. CDR3 DNA: TGTGCCAGCAGTTACGGCCGGGGGGCGACGGCTGAAGCTTTCTTT.

The rearrangement links TRBV7-9 to TRBJ2-3; TRBD1 is a possible D gene (6 bases). The V and J ends lost 2 bases and 7 bases respectively, with 16 bases between them. The CDR3 contains 15 residues. Per the germline V gene, CDR1 is SEHNR and CDR2 is FQNEAQ (reference sequence). CDR3 DNA: TGTGCCAGCAGCTTATCAATTCCGGGACACAATACGCAGTATTTT. It encodes CASSLSIPGHNTQYF.

J is TRBJ2-7 and V is TRBV2; perhaps TRBD1 as D (6 bases). Germline CDR1 SNHLY, CDR2 FYNNEI. This CDR3 contains 13 residues. The germline V and J ends were trimmed by 7 bases and 7 bases, with 17 bases remaining between them. The CDR3 bases are TGTGCCAGCACTACAGGGTCGGTTCGGGAGCAGTACTTC. As protein: CASTTGSVREQYF.

This chain links TRBV27 with TRBJ2-3; 7 nucleotides line up with TRBD1. Trimming took 6 bases from V and 5 from J; bases not matched to a gene: 11. This CDR3 is 15 amino acids long. CDR1 and CDR2 from the germline V gene are MNHEY and SMNVEV (reference sequence). In DNA form, the CDR3 reads TGTGCCAGCAGCTCGGGACAGATCTTAGGAGATACGCAGTATTTT. Translated: CASSSGQILGDTQYF.

This rearrangement joins TRBV27 to TRBJ1-2; 7 nucleotides line up with TRBD1. The CDR3 spans 11 residues. Germline V gene data show CDR1 as MNHEY and CDR2 as SMNVEV (reference sequence). The trim removed 8 bases at V and 3 bases at J, leaving 0 bases unmatched. CDR3 in DNA: TGTGCCAGCGGACAGGACTATGGCTACACCTTC. Protein sequence: CASGQDYGYTF.

The chain couples TRBV5-5 to TRBJ1-1; no definite D call. Looked up from germline, CDR1 is SGHKS and CDR2 is YYEKEE (reference sequence). With 4 bases removed from V and 0 bases from J, the gap between germline ends came to 16 bases. This CDR3 is 16 amino acids long. The CDR3 DNA is TGTGCCAGCAGCCCGCCCCGTGGGTATCTGAACACTGAAGCTTTCTTT. Amino acid sequence: CASSPPRGYLNTEAFF.

The chain links TRBV18 to TRBJ2-2; TRBD1 matches 7 bases. V shed 0 bases and J 2 bases; nucleotides not matched to a gene: 12. CDR3 length: 19 residues. Per the germline V gene, CDR1 is KGHSH and CDR2 is LQKENI. The DNA of the CDR3 is TGTGCCAGCTCACCACCGTTCCCCCTCCGGGACAGTAACACCGGGGAGCTGTTTTTT. This encodes CASSPPFPLRDSNTGELFF.

The gene calls are TRBV6-5 and TRBJ2-3, with D maybe TRBD2 (5 bases). V dropped 5 bases and J dropped 6 bases, with 9 bases sitting between them. The CDR3 has 12 amino acids. Looked up from germline, CDR1 is MNHEY and CDR2 is SVGAGI. The CDR3 region is CASSQRGDTQYF. The CDR3 nucleotides read TGTGCCAGCAGTCAACGGGGTGATACGCAGTATTTT.

V and J are TRBV7-2 and TRBJ2-3, with a weak D call TRBD1 (5 bases). The V end was cut by 7 bases, the J end by 6 bases, with 20 bases between. Germline CDR1 reads SGHTA; CDR2 reads FQGNSA. The CDR3 has 15 residues. Here the CDR3 DNA reads TGTGCCAGCATCCTGGACACGGCTTGGAAGGATACGCAGTATTTT. This translates into CASILDTAWKDTQYF.

The rearrangement uses TRBV10-3 and TRBJ1-2; TRBD1 is a possible D gene (5 bases). The CDR3 is 17 residues long. Germline CDR1 reads ENHRY; CDR2 reads SYGVKD. Deletions cut 0 bases from V and 4 bases from J, with 18 bases between. DNA of the CDR3: TGTGCCATCAGTGAGTCTAAGACCGCCGTTCAGGGCTATGGCTACACCTTC. Protein: CAISESKTAVQGYGYTF.

The chain is built from TRBV12-5 and TRBJ1-1; D is possibly TRBD1 (5 bases). Deletions cut 2 bases from V and 5 bases from J, with 15 bases between. Germline CDR1 and CDR2: LGHNT and FRNRAP. There are 15 residues in the CDR3. The CDR3 nucleotides are TGTGCTAGTGGTTTGTGGCCAGGGTTGGTTACTGAAGCTTTCTTT. It encodes CASGLWPGLVTEAFF.

The chain carries TRBV5-5 and TRBJ2-2; D unclear. This CDR3 has 15 amino acids. Germline V gene sequence: CDR1 SGHKS, CDR2 YYEKEE (reference sequence). With 5 bases removed from V and 3 bases from J, the gap between germline ends came to 14 bases. CDR3 sequence (DNA): TGTGCCAGCAGGCGCATTACTCAGTACACCGGGGAGCTGTTTTTT. Translation: CASRRITQYTGELFF.

In DNA, the CDR3 is TGTGCCACCAGCAGAGGGGATCCAGTTTGGAGCTCTGGAAACACCATATATTTT. Its translation: CATSRGDPVWSSGNTIYF. This chain links TRBV15 with TRBJ1-3; no definite D call. This CDR3 region has 18 residues. The ends were cut back, 1 base at V and 0 bases at J, with 16 bases in the middle. The V gene's germline CDR1 is LNHNV and CDR2 YYDKDF (reference sequence).

This chain links TRBV7-9 with TRBJ2-7; the D gene could be TRBD1 or TRBD2 (5 bases each). The ends were cut back, 6 bases at V and 1 base at J, with 13 bases in the middle. The CDR3 contains 14 residues. Germline V lookup: CDR1 SEHNR, CDR2 FQNEAQ (reference sequence). The CDR3, as DNA: TGTGCCAGCAGACAAACTGGGGGTTCCTACGAGCAGTACTTC. Translating gives CASRQTGGSYEQYF.

This clone was counted once. The V gene is TRBV5-8, the J gene TRBJ2-3; D gene uncertain. V lost 0 bases and J lost 6, with 5 bases in between. CDR1 SGHTS and CDR2 YDEGEE come from the germline V gene. The CDR3 runs 12 residues. In DNA, the CDR3 is TGTGCCAGCAGCTTGGCGATTGATACGCAGTATTTT. This gives the protein CASSLAIDTQYF.

The J gene is TRBJ2-5, the V gene TRBV5-6; 8 bases map to TRBD1. This CDR3 is built from 14 residues. CDR1 is SGHDT and CDR2 is YYEEEE in the germline V gene. V was pared by 4 bases and J by 5 bases, with 7 bases of the junction left unmatched. The DNA for the CDR3 is TGTGCCAGCAGCGTCAGGGGGCGCGGGGAGACCCAGTACTTC. Residues: CASSVRGRGETQYF.

The CDR3 region is CAWSVSGQPQHF. The DNA of the CDR3 is TGTGCCTGGAGTGTAAGCGGTCAGCCCCAGCATTTT. This sequence joins TRBV30 and TRBJ1-5; D gene unclear. CDR3 length equals 12 residues. Germline V gives CDR1 GTSNPN, CDR2 SVGIG (reference sequence). The ends were cut back, 0 bases at V and 6 bases at J, with 6 bases in the middle.